The 6 T cell receptor beta chains presented below share a single source sample, sequenced in a study of shared clonotypes between healthy human individuals. Sequenced by immunoSEQ multiplex PCR; TCRdb stores in-frame clones only, minus some. The table has about 730,000 clones, over 60% seen once. The sample was memory CD4+ T cells sorted from blood. The subset is: CD45RA-negative fraction. Receptors originate from a young woman in good health.

J is TRBJ1-3 and V is TRBV29-1; TRBD1 is a possible D gene (5 bases). Trimming left V 6 bases short and J 2 bases short, with 20 bases between. This CDR3 is built from 16 residues. Germline values: CDR1 SQVTM, CDR2 ANQGSEA. The DNA of the CDR3 is TGCAGCGTCGCCCTTGGGGCAGGGCATGCTGGAAACACCATATATTTT. Its protein is CSVALGAGHAGNTIYF.

This clone occurred many times. The chain links TRBV28 to TRBJ2-7; D remains unclear. The CDR3 is made up of 11 amino acids. Trimming took 6 bases from V and 6 from J, leaving 9 bases between them. Germline CDR1 is MDHEN and CDR2 is SYDVKM. CDR3 loop: CASRNRVEQYF. In DNA form, the CDR3 reads TGTGCCAGCAGGAATAGGGTCGAGCAGTACTTC.

The chain joins TRBV28 to TRBJ1-2, with 11 bases aligning to TRBD1. The CDR3 sequence is 16 residues long. Germline assignment: CDR1 MDHEN and CDR2 SYDVKM. The J segment lost 5 bases and the V segment lost 7 bases, leaving 12 bases of the junction unmatched. This CDR3 reads CASNPTGTGGSYGYTF. The CDR3 region has the DNA TGTGCCAGCAACCCCACCGGGACAGGGGGATCATATGGCTACACCTTC.

This clone was seen a few times. V gene TRBV29-1 combines with J gene TRBJ2-1; 7 bases align to TRBD2. Germline V gene sequence: CDR1 SQVTM, CDR2 ANQGSEA. Trimming took 7 bases from V and 1 from J; bases not matched to a gene: 4. The CDR3 loop spans 13 amino acids. The CDR3 region has the DNA TGCAGCGACTGGGGAGGGTCCTACAATGAGCAGTTCTTC. Translating gives CSDWGGSYNEQFF.

The genes are TRBV4-1 and TRBJ1-4, with 7 bases matching TRBD1. V gave up 6 bases and J gave up 5 bases; unmatched junction bases: 6. Germline assignment: CDR1 MGHRA and CDR2 YSYEKL. The CDR3 is made up of 14 amino acids. The CDR3 bases are TGCGCCAGCAGTCGGGACAGAGGAAATGAAAAACTGTTTTTT. It encodes CASSRDRGNEKLFF.

The J gene is TRBJ1-5, the V gene TRBV7-9; D gene uncertain. This CDR3 spans 12 amino acids. Per the germline V gene, CDR1 is SEHNR and CDR2 is FQNEAQ (reference sequence). Trimming pared 2 bases from V and 7 bases from J, leaving 6 bases between. CDR3 nucleotide sequence: TGTGCCAGCAGCTTAAACGACCAGCCCCAGCATTTT. This encodes CASSLNDQPQHF.